Described below is a single T cell receptor (beta chain) sequence and its context. This CDR3 has 12 amino acids. Germline loops: CDR1 SGDLS, CDR2 YYNGEE. Trimming cost V 2 bases and J 4 bases, with 6 bases left between them. This record belongs to a study of cytomegalovirus exposure and HLA in healthy donors. Study-wide context: Among roughly 180 million T cells, an earlier analysis found 90 million to 130 million unique TCR beta sequences.

Primers included in the PCR were 60 Vbeta and 13 Jbeta primers. Using immunoSEQ multiplex PCR, the repertoire was profiled, and TCRdb retains in-frame clones only, with some absent. In the table there are roughly 180,000 clones, less than 85% of which are singletons. The TCR comes from a man aged 18 to 30 in good health and CMV-seronegative. V and J are TRBV9 and TRBJ1-2; D is uncertain. Material: PBMCs. The CDR3 DNA is TGTGCCAGCAGCGTTGGGAGCTATGGCTACACCTTC. It encodes CASSVGSYGYTF.